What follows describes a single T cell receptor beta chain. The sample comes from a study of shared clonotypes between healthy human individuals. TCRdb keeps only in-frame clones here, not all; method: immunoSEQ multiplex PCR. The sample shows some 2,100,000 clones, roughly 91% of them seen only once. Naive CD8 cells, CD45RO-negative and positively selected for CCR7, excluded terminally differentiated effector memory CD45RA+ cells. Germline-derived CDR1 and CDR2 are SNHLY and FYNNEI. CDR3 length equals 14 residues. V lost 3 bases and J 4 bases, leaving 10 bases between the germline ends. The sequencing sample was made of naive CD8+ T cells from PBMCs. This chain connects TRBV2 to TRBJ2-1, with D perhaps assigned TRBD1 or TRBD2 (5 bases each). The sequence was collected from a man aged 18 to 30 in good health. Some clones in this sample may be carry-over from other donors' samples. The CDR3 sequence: CASSDGAPYNEQFF. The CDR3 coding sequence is TGTGCCAGCAGTGACGGGGCTCCGTACAATGAGCAGTTCTTC. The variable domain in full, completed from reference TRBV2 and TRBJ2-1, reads EPEVTQTPSHQVTQMGQEVILRCVPISNHLYFYWYRQILGQKVEFLVSFYNNEISEKSEIFDDQFSVERPDGSNFTLKIRSTKLEDSAMYFCASSDGAPYNEQFFGPGTRLTVL.